The T cell receptor beta chain described here comes from a study of T cell responses to AZD1222 COVID-19 vaccine. Study-wide findings and caveats: No day 14 peak samples; only post-peak repertoires were characterized. Recipients of AZD1222 seropositive at baseline numbered only 5 or 6. Spike-spanning, vaccine-associated CD4 TCRs were dominant at 160-218 and 743-854.

Measured with immunoSEQ multiplex PCR; TCRdb has only the in-frame clones, and not every one. The sample includes 140,000 to 150,000 clones, around 83% of them seen just once. Note on this clone: Its specificity is not known.

The TCR comes from an adult in good health. Sequencing used peripheral blood, obtained on day 0 of MenACWY control vaccination.

This CDR3 reads CASSQTPADFYNEQFF. Written as DNA, the CDR3 is TGCGCCAGCAGCCAAACCCCGGCAGACTTTTACAATGAGCAGTTCTTC. This chain uses TRBV4-1 with TRBJ2-1, with D uncertain. Germline CDR1 is MGHRA and CDR2 is YSYEKL. The CDR3 is made up of 16 amino acids. Deletions cut 2 bases from V and 4 bases from J, with 15 bases between.